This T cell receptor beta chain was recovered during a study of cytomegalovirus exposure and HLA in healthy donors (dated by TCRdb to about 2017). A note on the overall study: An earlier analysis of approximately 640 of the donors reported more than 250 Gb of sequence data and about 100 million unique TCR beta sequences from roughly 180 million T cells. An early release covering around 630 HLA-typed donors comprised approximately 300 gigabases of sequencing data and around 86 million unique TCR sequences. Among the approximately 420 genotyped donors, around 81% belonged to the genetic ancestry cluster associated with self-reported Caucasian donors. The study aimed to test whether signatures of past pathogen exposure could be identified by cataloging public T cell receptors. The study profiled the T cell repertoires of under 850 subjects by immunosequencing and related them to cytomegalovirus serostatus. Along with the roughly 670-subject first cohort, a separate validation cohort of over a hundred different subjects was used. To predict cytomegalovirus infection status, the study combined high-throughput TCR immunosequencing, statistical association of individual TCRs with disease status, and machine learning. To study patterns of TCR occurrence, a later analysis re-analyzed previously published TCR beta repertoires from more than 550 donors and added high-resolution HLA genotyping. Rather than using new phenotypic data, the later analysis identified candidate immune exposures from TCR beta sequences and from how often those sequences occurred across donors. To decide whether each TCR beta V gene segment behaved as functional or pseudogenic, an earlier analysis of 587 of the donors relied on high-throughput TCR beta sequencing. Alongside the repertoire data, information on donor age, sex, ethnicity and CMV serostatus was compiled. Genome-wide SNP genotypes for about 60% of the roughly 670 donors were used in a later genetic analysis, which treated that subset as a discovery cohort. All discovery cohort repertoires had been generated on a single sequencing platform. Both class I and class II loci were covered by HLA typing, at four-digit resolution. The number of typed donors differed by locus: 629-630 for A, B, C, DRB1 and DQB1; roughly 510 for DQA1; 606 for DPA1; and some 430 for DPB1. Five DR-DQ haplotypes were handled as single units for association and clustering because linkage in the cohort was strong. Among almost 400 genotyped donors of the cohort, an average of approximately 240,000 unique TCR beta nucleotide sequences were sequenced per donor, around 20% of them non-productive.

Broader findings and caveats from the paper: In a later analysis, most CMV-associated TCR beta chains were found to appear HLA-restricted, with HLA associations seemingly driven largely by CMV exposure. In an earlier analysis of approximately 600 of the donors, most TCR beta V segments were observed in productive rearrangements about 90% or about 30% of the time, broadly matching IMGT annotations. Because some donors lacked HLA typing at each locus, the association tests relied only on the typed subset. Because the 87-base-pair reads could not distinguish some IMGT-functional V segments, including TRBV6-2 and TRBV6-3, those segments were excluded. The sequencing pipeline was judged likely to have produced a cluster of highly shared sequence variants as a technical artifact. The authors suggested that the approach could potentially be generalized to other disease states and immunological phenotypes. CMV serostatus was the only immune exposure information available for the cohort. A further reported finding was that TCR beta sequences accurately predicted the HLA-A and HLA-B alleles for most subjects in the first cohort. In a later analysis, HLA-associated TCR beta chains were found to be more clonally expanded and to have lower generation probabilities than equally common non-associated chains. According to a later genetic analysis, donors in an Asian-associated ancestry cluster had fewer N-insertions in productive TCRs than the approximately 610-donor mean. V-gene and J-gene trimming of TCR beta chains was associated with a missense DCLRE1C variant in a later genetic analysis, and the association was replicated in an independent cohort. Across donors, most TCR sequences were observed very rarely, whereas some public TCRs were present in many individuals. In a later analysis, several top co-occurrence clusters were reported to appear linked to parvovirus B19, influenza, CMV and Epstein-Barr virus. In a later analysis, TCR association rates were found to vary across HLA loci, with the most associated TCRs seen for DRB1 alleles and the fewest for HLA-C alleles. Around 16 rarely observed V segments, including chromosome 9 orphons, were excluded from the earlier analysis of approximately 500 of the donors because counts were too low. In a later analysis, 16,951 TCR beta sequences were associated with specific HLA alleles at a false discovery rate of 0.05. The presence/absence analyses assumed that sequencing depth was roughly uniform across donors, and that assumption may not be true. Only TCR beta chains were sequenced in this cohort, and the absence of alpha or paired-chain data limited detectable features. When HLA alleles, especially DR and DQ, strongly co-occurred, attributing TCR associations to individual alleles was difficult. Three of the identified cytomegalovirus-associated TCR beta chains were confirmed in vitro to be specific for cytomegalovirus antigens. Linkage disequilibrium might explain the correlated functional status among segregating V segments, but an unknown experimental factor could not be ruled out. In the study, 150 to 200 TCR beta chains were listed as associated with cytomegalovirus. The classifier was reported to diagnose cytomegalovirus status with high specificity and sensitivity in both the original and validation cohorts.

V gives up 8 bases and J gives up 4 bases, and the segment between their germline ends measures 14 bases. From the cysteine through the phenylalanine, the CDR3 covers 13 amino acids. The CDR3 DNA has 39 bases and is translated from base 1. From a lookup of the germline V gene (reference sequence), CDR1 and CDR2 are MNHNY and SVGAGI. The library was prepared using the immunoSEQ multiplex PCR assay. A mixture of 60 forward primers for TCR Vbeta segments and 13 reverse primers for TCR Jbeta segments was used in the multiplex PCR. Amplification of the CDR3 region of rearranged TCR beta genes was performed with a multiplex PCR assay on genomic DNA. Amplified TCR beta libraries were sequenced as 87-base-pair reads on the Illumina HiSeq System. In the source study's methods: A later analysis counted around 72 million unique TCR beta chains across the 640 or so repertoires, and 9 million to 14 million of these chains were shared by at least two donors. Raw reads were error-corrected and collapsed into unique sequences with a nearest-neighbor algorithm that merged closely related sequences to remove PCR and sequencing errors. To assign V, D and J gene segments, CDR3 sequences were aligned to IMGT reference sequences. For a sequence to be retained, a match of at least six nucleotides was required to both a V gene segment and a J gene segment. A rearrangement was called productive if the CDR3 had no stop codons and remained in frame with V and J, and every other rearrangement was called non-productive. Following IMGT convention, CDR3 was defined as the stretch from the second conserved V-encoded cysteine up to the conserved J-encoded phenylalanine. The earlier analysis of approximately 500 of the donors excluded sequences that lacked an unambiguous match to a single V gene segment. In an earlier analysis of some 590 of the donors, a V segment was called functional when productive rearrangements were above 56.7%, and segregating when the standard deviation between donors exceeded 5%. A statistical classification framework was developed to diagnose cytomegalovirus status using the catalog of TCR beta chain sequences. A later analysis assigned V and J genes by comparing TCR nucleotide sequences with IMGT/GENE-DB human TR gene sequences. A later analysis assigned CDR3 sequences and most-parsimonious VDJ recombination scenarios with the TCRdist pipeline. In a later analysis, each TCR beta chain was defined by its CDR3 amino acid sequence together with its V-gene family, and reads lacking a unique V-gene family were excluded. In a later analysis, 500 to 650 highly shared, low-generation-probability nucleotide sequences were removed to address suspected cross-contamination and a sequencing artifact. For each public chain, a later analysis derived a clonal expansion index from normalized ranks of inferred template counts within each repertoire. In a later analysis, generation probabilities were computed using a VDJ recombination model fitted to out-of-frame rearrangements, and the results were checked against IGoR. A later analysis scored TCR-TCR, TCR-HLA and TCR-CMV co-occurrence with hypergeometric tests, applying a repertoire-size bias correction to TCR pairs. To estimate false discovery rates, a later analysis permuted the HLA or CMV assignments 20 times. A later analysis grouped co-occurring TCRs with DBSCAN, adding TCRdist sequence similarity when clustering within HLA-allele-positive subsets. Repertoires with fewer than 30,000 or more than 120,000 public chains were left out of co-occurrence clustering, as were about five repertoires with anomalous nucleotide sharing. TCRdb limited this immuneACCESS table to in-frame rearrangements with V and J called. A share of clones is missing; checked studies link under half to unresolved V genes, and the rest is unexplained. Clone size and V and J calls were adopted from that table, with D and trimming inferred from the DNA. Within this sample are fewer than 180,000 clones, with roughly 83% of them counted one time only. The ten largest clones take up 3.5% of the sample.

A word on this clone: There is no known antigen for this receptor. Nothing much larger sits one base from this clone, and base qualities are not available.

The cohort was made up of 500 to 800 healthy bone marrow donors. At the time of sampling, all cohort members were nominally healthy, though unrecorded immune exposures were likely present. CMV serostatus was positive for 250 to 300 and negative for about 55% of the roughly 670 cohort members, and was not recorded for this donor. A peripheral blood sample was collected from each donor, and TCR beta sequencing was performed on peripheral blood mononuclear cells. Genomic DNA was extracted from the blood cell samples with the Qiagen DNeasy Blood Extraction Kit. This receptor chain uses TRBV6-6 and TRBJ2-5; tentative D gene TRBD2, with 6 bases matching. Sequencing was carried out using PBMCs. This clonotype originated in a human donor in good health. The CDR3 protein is CASFGGGRETQYF. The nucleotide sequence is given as TGTGCCAGCTTCGGGGGTGGGAGAGAGACCCAGTACTTC.